This TCR beta chain derives from a study of identical twins. TCRdb reprocessed the 5' RACE reads with MiXCR, giving one entry per CDR3 protein. The sample includes roughly 250,000 distinct CDR3 sequences, about 7% of them seen just once. General study findings and limits: Twin pairs had excess sharing that was weaker in beta out-of-frame sequences.

The CDR3 has 12 amino acids. V dropped 0 bases and J dropped 8 bases, with 5 bases sitting between them. The germline CDR1 and CDR2 sequences are SGHVS and FQNEAQ. Every one of the donors was a healthy Caucasian. This clonotype was seen many times. Its antigen is not known. These same records also appear under a second study, on yellow fever vaccine responses in identical twins.

The source of this sequence is a woman aged 18 to 35 in good health. The V and J genes are TRBV7-8 and TRBJ2-1; D is unresolved. Specimen: memory (CD45RO+) T cells sorted from blood. The CDR3 DNA sequence: TGTGCCAGCAGCTTAGCGCGCCATGAGCAGTTCTTC. Encoded protein: CASSLARHEQFF.